A single sample is the source of the 21 T cell receptor beta chains below, sequenced in a study of cytomegalovirus exposure and HLA in healthy donors (TCRdb year 2017). Library creation used the immunoSEQ multiplex PCR assay. For the multiplex PCR, a mixture combining 60 forward primers for TCR Vbeta segments and 13 reverse primers for TCR Jbeta segments was used. TCRdb mirrors the immuneACCESS table, restricted to in-frame sequences. Some clones are absent from its copies; in checked studies, under half trace to an unresolved V gene, and the reason for the others is unknown. This sample lists 95,000 to 120,000 clones; over 70% were detected once. More than 3.5% of the sample is taken by the ten largest. Sequenced input: PBMCs. These receptor sequences come from a woman between 40 and 55 years old in good health and CMV-seropositive.

The chain joins TRBV4-1 to TRBJ2-7; no definite D call. The CDR3 consists of 11 residues. Trimming removed 5 bases from V and 7 bases from J, with 9 bases in between. Germline values: CDR1 MGHRA, CDR2 YSYEKL. CDR3 nucleotides: TGCGCCAGCAGCAATAGCAATGAGCAGTACTTC. It is translated as CASSNSNEQYF.

As for this clone: One end of the junction does not line up with germline, which may come from a read error. The CDR3 bases are TGTTCCAGCAGCCCAGGGGTTGTTAGCACAGATACGCAGTATTTT. Protein: CSSSPGVVSTDTQYF. The chain employs TRBV7-9 and TRBJ2-3, with a weak D call TRBD1 (6 bases). Germline-derived CDR1 and CDR2 are SEHNR and FQNEAQ (reference sequence). There are 15 residues in the CDR3.

In its sample, this clone was seen once. The chain carries TRBV5-1 and TRBJ1-5; D is undetermined. V gave up 3 bases and J gave up 0 bases, with 16 bases separating them. The CDR3 length is 17 residues. The germline V gene has CDR1 SGHRS and CDR2 YFSETQ. The CDR3 region has the DNA TGCGCCAGCAGCTCGGCGGCTCACCTTTATAGCAATCAGCCCCAGCATTTT. Its protein product is CASSSAAHLYSNQPQHF.

In its sample, this clone was seen a few times. This chain joins TRBV5-5 and TRBJ1-2; 11 bases match TRBD1. This CDR3 is 15 amino acids long. V shed 4 bases, J shed 5 bases, and the junction held 7 bases outside the gene matches. Germline lookup yields CDR1 SGHKS and CDR2 YYEKEE (reference sequence). Here the CDR3 DNA reads TGTGCCAGCAGCGGGGGGACAGGGGGTCGGTATGGCTACACCTTC. Translating gives CASSGGTGGRYGYTF.

The chain combines TRBV19 with TRBJ2-3, with a weak D call TRBD2 (5 bases). CDR3 length equals 14 residues. V lost 4 bases to trimming and J lost 0 bases, with 8 bases between them. CDR1 is LNHDA, CDR2 SQIVND, per germline (reference sequence). The CDR3 nucleotides read TGTGCCAGTAGTACGGACTGGAGCACAGATACGCAGTATTTT. Protein: CASSTDWSTDTQYF.

The J gene is TRBJ2-5, the V gene TRBV5-4; 8 nucleotides align to TRBD2. CDR1 is SGHNT and CDR2 is YYREEE in the germline V gene (reference sequence). The CDR3 consists of 14 residues. Germline trimming cut 4 bases from V and 4 bases from J; bases unmatched to any gene: 6. The CDR3 region has the DNA TGTGCCAGCAGCCTGACTAGCGCGGGAGAGACCCAGTACTTC. Amino acid sequence: CASSLTSAGETQYF. Together with reference TRBV5-4 and TRBJ2-5, the CDR3 gives the full variable domain: ETGVTQSPTHLIKTRGQQVTLRCSSQSGHNTVSWYQQALGQGPQFIFQYYREEENGRGNFPPRFSGLQFPNYSSELNVNALELDDSALYLCASSLTSAGETQYFGPGTRLLVL.

This chain uses TRBV10-1 with TRBJ2-1; 13 nucleotides align to TRBD2. Germline V gene lookup returns CDR1 WNHNN and CDR2 SYGVQD (reference sequence). V dropped 6 bases and J dropped 8; count of bases not matched to a gene: 10. CDR3 length: 16 residues. This CDR3 is CASSHPGLAGDHEQFF. CDR3 coding DNA: TGCGCCAGCAGCCACCCTGGACTAGCGGGAGATCATGAGCAGTTCTTC.

This rearrangement joins TRBV6-1 to TRBJ1-5; 9 nucleotides agree with TRBD1. This CDR3 contains 15 residues. The germline CDR1 and CDR2 sequences are MNHNS and SASEGT. V lost 6 bases, J lost 1 base, and 4 bases stayed unmatched. CDR3 coding DNA: TGTGCCAGCAGACCCGGACAGGGGAGCAATCAGCCCCAGCATTTT. This sequence encodes CASRPGQGSNQPQHF.

The rearrangement joins TRBV19 to TRBJ1-4, with D perhaps matching TRBD1 (5 bases). Germline assignment: CDR1 LNHDA and CDR2 SQIVND (reference sequence). This CDR3 has 13 amino acids. V lost 9 bases, J lost 8 bases, and 16 bases lay in between. The CDR3 reads CASQRGLQEKLFF. DNA of the CDR3: TGTGCCAGCCAAAGGGGCCTACAGGAAAAACTGTTTTTT.

The V gene is TRBV5-8, the J gene TRBJ2-7; 7 nucleotides align to TRBD2. Germline values: CDR1 SGHTS, CDR2 YDEGEE. V shed 0 bases, J shed 0 bases, and the junction held 12 bases outside the gene matches. The CDR3 contains 18 residues. CDR3 sequence (DNA): TGTGCCAGCAGCTTGGCGCAGGGAGGGGCGGGCCTCTCCTACGAGCAGTACTTC. Translating it yields CASSLAQGGAGLSYEQYF. The variable domain in full, with the rest retrieved from reference TRBV5-8 and TRBJ2-7, is EAGVTQSPTHLIKTRGQQATLRCSPISGHTSVYWYQQALGLGLQFLLWYDEGEERNRGNFPPRFSGRQFPNYSSELNVNALELEDSALYLCASSLAQGGAGLSYEQYFGPGTRLTVT.

As for this clone: Relative to the germline gene, one junction end is altered; a read error may explain this. The rearrangement joins TRBV7-7 to TRBJ2-3; weak D call: TRBD2 (5 bases). Germline CDR1 and CDR2: SSHAT and FNYEAQ (reference sequence). CDR3 length equals 18 residues. CDR3 sequence reads: CASSLPQPGSTITDTQYF. In DNA, the CDR3 is TGTGCTAGCAGCTTACCCCAGCCGGGATCAACCATCACAGATACGCAGTATTTT.

The CDR3 region is CASSKHSSNYGYTF. The CDR3 DNA sequence: TGTGCCAGCAGTAAGCACTCTTCTAACTATGGCTACACCTTC. V usage is TRBV28 and J usage is TRBJ1-2; D uncertain. CDR1 is MDHEN, CDR2 SYDVKM, per germline. Trimming stripped 5 bases from V and 0 bases from J, with 10 bases between. This CDR3 is built from 14 residues.

The V and J genes are TRBV9 and TRBJ2-1, with 7 bases matching TRBD2. V was pared by 2 bases and J by 3 bases, with 2 bases of the junction left unmatched. This CDR3 has 14 residues. Per germline, CDR1 SGDLS and CDR2 YYNGEE. The CDR3 region has the DNA TGTGCCAGCAGCGTCGGGGACTACTACAATGAGCAGTTCTTC. As protein: CASSVGDYYNEQFF.

The V gene is TRBV28, the J gene TRBJ1-1; D gene uncertain. The CDR3 has 13 amino acids. CDR1 MDHEN and CDR2 SYDVKM come from the germline V gene. V lost 3 bases and J 1 base, leaving 6 bases between the germline ends. CDR3: CASSFRSNTEAFF. In DNA form, the CDR3 reads TGTGCCAGCAGTTTTCGTTCGAACACTGAAGCTTTCTTT.

The genes are TRBV6-1 and TRBJ2-7; D is uncertain. The CDR3 runs 14 residues. Germline CDR1 and CDR2: MNHNS and SASEGT. V lost 3 bases, J lost 3 bases, and 12 bases lay in between. CDR3 amino acids: CASSERFEDYEQYF. The DNA for the CDR3 is TGTGCCAGCAGTGAGCGGTTTGAGGACTACGAGCAGTACTTC.

The table lists this clone with a few counts. The V call is TRBV19, the J call TRBJ2-1; 13 positions agree with TRBD2. CDR3 length equals 14 residues. V gave up 9 bases and J gave up 11 bases; unmatched junction bases: 10. Germline CDR1 reads LNHDA; CDR2 reads SQIVND (reference sequence). CDR3 sequence reads: CARKTSGRFLKQFF. The CDR3, as DNA: TGTGCCAGAAAGACTAGCGGGAGGTTCTTGAAGCAGTTCTTC.

The V call is TRBV11-1, the J call TRBJ2-1, with D hard to call. CDR3 length: 12 amino acids. In germline, CDR1 is SGHAT, CDR2 FQDESV (reference sequence). Trimming removed 6 bases from V and 4 bases from J, with 7 bases in between. The CDR3 is CASRPGYNEQFF. The CDR3 nucleotides read TGTGCCAGCAGACCGGGTTACAATGAGCAGTTCTTC.

The CDR3 loop reads CASSPRFTGGSDTQYF. CDR3 DNA: TGTGCCAGCTCACCTCGGTTTACGGGGGGTTCAGATACGCAGTATTTT. The chain couples TRBV18 to TRBJ2-3; 7 bases map to TRBD2. This CDR3 is built from 16 residues. CDR1 is KGHSH, CDR2 LQKENI, per germline. J was trimmed by 4 bases and V by 3 bases; bases with no gene match: 10.

The genes are TRBV5-1 and TRBJ1-1; possible D gene TRBD1, 6 bases. V lost 5 bases, J lost 4 bases, and 18 bases lay in between. CDR1 is SGHRS, CDR2 YFSETQ, per germline. The CDR3 has 15 residues. CDR3 sequence: CASRVTGSRGTEAFF. CDR3 bases: TGCGCCAGCAGAGTTACAGGGTCAAGGGGCACTGAAGCTTTCTTT.

The chain employs TRBV7-3 and TRBJ2-6, with D perhaps matching TRBD1 (5 bases). CDR3 length: 14 amino acids. Germline V gene lookup returns CDR1 SGHTA and CDR2 FQGTGA. V was shortened by 6 bases and J by 3 bases, with 9 bases between the two germline ends. The CDR3 nucleotides are TGTGCCAGCAGTTCAGGGTATGGGGCCAACGTCCTGACTTTC. This sequence encodes CASSSGYGANVLTF.

The chain uses TRBV30 and TRBJ2-3; D gene ambiguous. This CDR3 comprises 11 residues. Trimming took 7 bases from V and 7 from J, leaving 12 bases between them. The germline V gene has CDR1 GTSNPN and CDR2 SVGIG (reference sequence). The CDR3 DNA reads as TGTGCCTCTGGAGTTGGTTATACGCAGTATTTT. As protein: CASGVGYTQYF.